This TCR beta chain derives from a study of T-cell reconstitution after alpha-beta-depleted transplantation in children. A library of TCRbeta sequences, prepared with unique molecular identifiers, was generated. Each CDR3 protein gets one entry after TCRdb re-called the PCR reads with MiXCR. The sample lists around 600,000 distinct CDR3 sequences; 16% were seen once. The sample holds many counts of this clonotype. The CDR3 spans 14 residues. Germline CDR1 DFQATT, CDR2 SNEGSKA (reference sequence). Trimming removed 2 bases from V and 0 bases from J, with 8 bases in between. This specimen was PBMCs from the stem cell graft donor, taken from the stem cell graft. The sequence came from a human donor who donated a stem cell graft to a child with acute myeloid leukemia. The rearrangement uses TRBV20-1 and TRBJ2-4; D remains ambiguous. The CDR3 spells CSARRILAKNIQYF. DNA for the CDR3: TGCAGTGCTAGACGGATCCTAGCCAAAAACATTCAGTACTTC.